The clone carrying this T cell receptor beta chain was counted ten times or more. Its antigen is currently unknown. The sample comes from a study of breast tumors, draining lymph nodes, adjacent tissues. Study outcomes and limitations: Compared with basal-like, luminal-like tumors shared significantly more repertoire with nontumor tissue. Data only fit, rather than demonstrated, lymph node origin of most tumor T cells.

Axillary draining lymph nodes of breast cancer patients supplied the node samples. The CDR3 has 15 residues. The junction had 1 base not matched to a gene; V was cut back by 0 bases and J by 1 base. Germline V gene data show CDR1 as SGHRS and CDR2 as YFSETQ. TCRdb fed the multiplex PCR reads into MiXCR, producing one record per CDR3 protein. The sample includes 70,000 to 95,000 distinct CDR3 sequences, 15% to 20% of them seen just once. This sequence originates from a female donor with breast cancer. Some clones in this sample may be carry-over from other donors' samples. The sequencing sample was made of axillary lymph node tissue. The genes are TRBV5-1 and TRBJ2-5; 9 bases map to TRBD2. This chain's CDR3 is CASSLGLAAQETQYF. The CDR3 DNA reads as TGCGCCAGCAGCTTGGGACTAGCGGCCCAAGAGACCCAGTACTTC.